The T cell receptor (beta chain) under discussion was sequenced for a study of OX40 agonist ivuxolimab in advanced cancers. Overall study findings and caveats: A proportion of nonresponders additionally exhibited low normalized T-cell clonal expansion. More expanded clones were seen, on average, in CD8+ T cells than in CD4+.

The CDR3 has 14 amino acids. V shed 5 bases and J 1 base; nucleotides not matched to a gene: 4. From germline, CDR1 is GTSNPN and CDR2 SVGIG (reference sequence). The data were produced by immunoSEQ multiplex PCR, yet TCRdb's version contains in-frame clones alone and is incomplete. The sample holds about 44,000 clones, 65% to 85% seen once. With regard to this clone: What it binds is not known.

The rearrangement uses TRBV30 and TRBJ2-5; the match to TRBD1 covers 10 bases. The TCR sequence derives from an adult with an advanced solid tumor such as melanoma, head and neck, liver or kidney cancer. This specimen consisted of CD4+ or CD8+ T cells sorted from blood, obtained in a trial of the OX40 agonist ivuxolimab. CDR3 bases: TGTGCCTGGGACAGGGGGCCTAGCCAAGAGACCCAGTACTTC. The encoded protein is CAWDRGPSQETQYF.